The 25 T cell receptor beta chains below were found in one sample sequenced in a study of shared clonotypes between healthy human individuals. This table comes from immunoSEQ multiplex PCR, and its TCRdb copy is limited to in-frame clones, with some not included. The sample consists of some 1 million clones, roughly 75% of them appearing once. Sequenced sample: memory CD4+ T cells sorted from blood. Sample subset: CD45RA-negative fraction. These receptors were taken from a man younger than 30 in good health.

This clone was observed a handful of times. The chain recombines TRBV6-7 with TRBJ2-7; TRBD2 matches at 12 bases. TRBV6-7 is known as an ORF, though its function is uncertain. With 2 bases clipped from V and 7 bases from J, the junction kept 6 bases outside the gene matches. There are 15 residues in the CDR3. CDR3 nucleotide sequence: TGTGCCAGCAGTTACACCCTAGCGGGAGGGTCTGAGCAGTACTTC. Translated: CASSYTLAGGSEQYF.

This chain uses TRBV6-6 with TRBJ2-5; TRBD1 aligns across 8 bases. The CDR3 runs 16 residues. After removal of 2 bases from V and 1 base from J, the junction contained 6 bases not matched to a gene. Per the germline V gene, CDR1 is MNHNY and CDR2 is SVGAGI (reference sequence). CDR3 nucleotide sequence: TGTGCCAGCAGTTACCGGACAGGGAATATCCAAGAGACCCAGTACTTC. Its translation: CASSYRTGNIQETQYF.

V is TRBV5-1 and J is TRBJ2-7; D uncertain. The CDR3 has 15 amino acids. The V end lost 0 bases, the J end lost 2 bases, and 12 bases lay between the germline ends. Germline V gives CDR1 SGHRS, CDR2 YFSETQ. CDR3 region: CASSLDPTAPYEQYF. CDR3 nucleotide sequence: TGCGCCAGCAGCTTGGACCCAACAGCTCCCTACGAGCAGTACTTC.

The chain couples TRBV10-3 to TRBJ2-7; the D call may be TRBD1 or TRBD2 (5 bases each). Germline assignment: CDR1 ENHRY and CDR2 SYGVKD. Trimming removed 7 bases at V and 4 bases at J, with 11 bases between. The CDR3 contains 12 residues. CDR3 sequence (DNA): TGTGCCATCATGGGGGTGAAATACGAGCAGTACTTC. Protein product: CAIMGVKYEQYF.

Note on this clone: The identical CDR3 is also encoded by other nucleotide sequences in the sample. This sequence joins TRBV28 and TRBJ2-1, with 10 bases aligning to TRBD1. V dropped 3 bases and J dropped 2; count of bases not matched to a gene: 1. From germline, CDR1 is MDHEN and CDR2 SYDVKM. The CDR3 totals 15 residues. DNA for the CDR3: TGTGCCAGCAGTTTGACAGGGGGCGCCTACAATGAGCAGTTCTTC. Translating it yields CASSLTGGAYNEQFF.

The chain has TRBV6-1 and TRBJ2-1, with D maybe TRBD2 (5 bases). The CDR3 consists of 14 residues. Trimming removed 6 bases from V and 7 bases from J, with 16 bases in between. CDR1 MNHNS and CDR2 SASEGT come from the germline V gene. CDR3 in amino acids: CASSPTTLGNEQFF. The CDR3 bases are TGTGCCAGCAGCCCGACTACCTTGGGGAATGAGCAGTTCTTC.

This sequence joins TRBV29-1 and TRBJ2-7; perhaps D is TRBD1 or TRBD2 (5 bases each). With 4 bases removed from V and 0 bases from J, the gap between germline ends came to 13 bases. CDR1 SQVTM and CDR2 ANQGSEA come from the germline V gene. The CDR3 spans 14 residues. CDR3 sequence: CSVVFFGGSYEQYF. The DNA for the CDR3 is TGCAGCGTTGTTTTTTTTGGGGGCTCCTACGAGCAGTACTTC.

The chain joins TRBV4-1 to TRBJ2-2; D is unclear. The V and J ends lost 0 bases and 8 bases respectively, with 13 bases between them. The germline V gene has CDR1 MGHRA and CDR2 YSYEKL. CDR3 size: 15 residues. This CDR3 reads CASSQDMNGPGELFF. Written as DNA, the CDR3 is TGCGCCAGCAGCCAAGATATGAACGGGCCAGGGGAGCTGTTTTTT.

The chain couples TRBV29-1 to TRBJ1-5; 8 bases agree with TRBD1. Germline CDR1 is SQVTM and CDR2 is ANQGSEA. This CDR3 is built from 13 residues. V dropped 4 bases and J dropped 3; count of bases not matched to a gene: 2. The CDR3 sequence: CSVGTGINQPQHF. CDR3 nucleotide sequence: TGCAGCGTTGGGACAGGGATCAATCAGCCCCAGCATTTT.

The sample holds a few counts of this clone. The CDR3 DNA reads as TGTGCCAGTAGTCGACAGCCCAGGGATGGCTACACCTTC. The encoded protein is CASSRQPRDGYTF. V gene TRBV19 combines with J gene TRBJ1-2, with a weak D call TRBD1 (5 bases). Germline V lookup: CDR1 LNHDA, CDR2 SQIVND (reference sequence). The CDR3 consists of 13 residues. V was pared by 5 bases and J by 6 bases, with 13 bases between.

The chain uses TRBV5-1 and TRBJ1-4; tentative D call: TRBD1 (6 bases). This CDR3 has 15 residues. Germline lookup yields CDR1 SGHRS and CDR2 YFSETQ. Trimming removed 1 base at V and 5 bases at J, with 12 bases between. In DNA form, the CDR3 reads TGCGCCAGCAGCTTGTCTCAGGGGTCAAATGAAAAACTGTTTTTT. Residues: CASSLSQGSNEKLFF.

V is TRBV7-9 and J is TRBJ1-1, with a possible D match to TRBD1 (5 bases). This CDR3 spans 14 amino acids. CDR1 and CDR2 from the germline V gene are SEHNR and FQNEAQ (reference sequence). The ends were cut back, 3 bases at V and 5 bases at J, with 13 bases in the middle. CDR3: CASSFTGAQTEAFF. The DNA of the CDR3 is TGTGCCAGCAGCTTCACCGGGGCGCAAACTGAAGCTTTCTTT.

J is TRBJ2-3 and V is TRBV29-1, with 10 bases fitting TRBD1. This CDR3 has 15 residues. The germline gives CDR1 SQVTM, CDR2 ANQGSEA. Unmatched junction bases numbered 8, after V lost 8 bases and J lost 0 bases. CDR3 residues: CSSYDRGPSTDTQYF. CDR3 DNA sequence: TGCAGCTCTTACGACAGGGGGCCTAGCACAGATACGCAGTATTTT.

This clone was seen a single time. The chain recombines TRBV6-5 with TRBJ2-5, with 13 bases lining up with TRBD2. This CDR3 is built from 14 residues. The germline V gene has CDR1 MNHEY and CDR2 SVGAGI. Unmatched junction bases numbered 10, after V lost 7 bases and J lost 11 bases. The chain's CDR3 is CASTTSGGAGEQYF. The CDR3 coding sequence is TGTGCCAGCACAACTAGCGGGGGGGCAGGTGAGCAGTACTTC.

Comments on this clone: One end of the junction fails to match germline, which may point to a read error. This chain links TRBV18 with TRBJ2-2; 9 nucleotides align to TRBD2. This CDR3 has 15 residues. The germline gives CDR1 KGHSH, CDR2 LQKENI. CDR3 protein: CASSTGTSNSGELFF. CDR3 DNA sequence: TGTGCCAGCTCGACCGGGACTAGCAACAGCGGGGAGCTGTTTTTT.

A word on this clone: A much larger clone lies one base from this, so it may be a read error. This chain uses TRBV19 with TRBJ1-1; TRBD1 is a possible D gene (6 bases). The V gene's germline CDR1 is LNHDA and CDR2 SQIVND (reference sequence). This CDR3 region has 13 residues. Between the trimmed V and J ends, which lost 5 bases and 1 base, there was a span of 8 bases. CDR3 in amino acids: CASSEQGNTEAFF. The CDR3 bases are TGTGCCAGTAGTGAACAGGGGAACACTGAAGCTTTCTTT.

As to this clone: Other DNA sequences within the sample encode an identical CDR3. V is TRBV4-2 and J is TRBJ2-7; TRBD2 matches 7 bases. The CDR3 consists of 15 residues. Germline CDR1 LGHNA, CDR2 YNFKEQ. Trimming at V came to 1 base and at J to 0 bases, leaving 3 bases not matched to a gene. In DNA form, the CDR3 reads TGTGCCAGCAGCCAAGGGGGGGGGTCCTCCTACGAGCAGTACTTC. Its translation is CASSQGGGSSYEQYF.

The V and J genes are TRBV9 and TRBJ1-2; the D is unclear. This CDR3 contains 16 residues. The V and J ends lost 0 bases and 5 bases respectively, with 17 bases between them. Germline assignment: CDR1 SGDLS and CDR2 YYNGEE. The CDR3 loop is CASSVESNPRPYGYTF. In DNA, the CDR3 is TGTGCCAGCAGCGTAGAGTCCAACCCCCGTCCGTATGGCTACACCTTC.

The gene calls are TRBV4-3 and TRBJ2-1; the match to TRBD2 covers 9 bases. With 0 bases clipped from V and 10 bases from J, the junction kept 13 bases outside the gene matches. Germline lookup yields CDR1 LGHNA and CDR2 YSLEER. CDR3 length: 17 residues. The chain's CDR3 is CASSQEEGTSRQGEQFF. The DNA of the CDR3 is TGCGCCAGCAGCCAAGAGGAGGGGACTAGCCGTCAAGGAGAGCAGTTCTTC.

This chain joins TRBV7-2 and TRBJ1-1; D is ambiguous. The germline V and J ends were trimmed by 5 bases and 5 bases, with 15 bases remaining between them. The CDR3 sequence is 14 residues long. Germline CDR1 reads SGHTA; CDR2 reads FQGNSA. CDR3 sequence: CASSIGNPGTEAFF. In nucleotides, the CDR3 is TGTGCCAGCAGCATTGGTAACCCGGGTACTGAAGCTTTCTTT.

The chain joins TRBV7-2 to TRBJ2-1; D gene ambiguous. The CDR3 has 15 amino acids. V was pared by 1 base and J by 7 bases, with 14 bases between. Germline CDR1 and CDR2: SGHTA and FQGNSA. The CDR3 bases are TGTGCCAGCAGCTTAGTTGGTCGGGTCGGGAATGAGCAGTTCTTC. It translates to CASSLVGRVGNEQFF.

Concerning this clone itself: This CDR3 is also generated by other DNA sequences in the sample. This chain joins TRBV7-2 and TRBJ1-5; D possibly corresponds to TRBD1 (6 bases). In germline, CDR1 is SGHTA, CDR2 FQGNSA. CDR3 length equals 15 residues. The ends were cut back, 1 base at V and 4 bases at J, with 11 bases in the middle. The chain's CDR3 is CASSLGGAGNQPQHF. In DNA form, the CDR3 reads TGTGCCAGCAGCTTAGGGGGGGCTGGAAATCAGCCCCAGCATTTT.

The chain combines TRBV6-4 with TRBJ2-1; TRBD1 might be the D (5 bases). In germline, CDR1 is MRHNA, CDR2 SNTAGT. This CDR3 is 15 amino acids long. The germline V and J ends were trimmed by 7 bases and 5 bases, with 18 bases remaining between them. CDR3 nucleotide sequence: TGTGCCAGCAAATCGGGCCAGGGCCAGAACAATGAGCAGTTCTTC. It yields the protein CASKSGQGQNNEQFF.

This clone showed up many times. The chain employs TRBV29-1 and TRBJ1-1, with D possibly TRBD1 on 6 matching bases. V was clipped by 2 bases and J by 1 base, with 20 bases between them. This CDR3 has 17 residues. Germline loops: CDR1 SQVTM, CDR2 ANQGSEA. Written as DNA, the CDR3 is TGCAGCGTTGAATGGGCGACAGGACCCCCTACGAACACTGAAGCTTTCTTT. It codes for CSVEWATGPPTNTEAFF.

The chain couples TRBV14 to TRBJ1-5; 7 nucleotides agree with TRBD1. V dropped 4 bases and J dropped 5; count of bases not matched to a gene: 2. Germline V gene sequence: CDR1 SGHDN, CDR2 FVKESK. There are 13 residues in the CDR3. As DNA, the CDR3 is TGTGCCAGCAGCCTCGACAGGGATCAGCCCCAGCATTTT. As protein: CASSLDRDQPQHF. Supplemented by reference TRBV14 and TRBJ1-5, the full variable domain reads EAGVTQFPSHSVIEKGQTVTLRCDPISGHDNLYWYRRVMGKEIKFLLHFVKESKQDESGMPNNRFLAERTGGTYSTLKVQPAELEDSGVYFCASSLDRDQPQHFGDGTRLSIL.